Each of the 31 T cell receptor beta chains below was sequenced from the same sample in a study of Ad26.COV2.S vaccination and SARS-CoV-2 variants (dated by TCRdb to the early 2020s). Preparation of the library involved the immunoSEQ multiplex PCR assay. In its TCRdb copy, this immuneACCESS table keeps in-frame sequences only and misses some clones. Where compared with another copy, unresolved V genes explain less than half of these, and the others have no known cause. The sample records about 350,000 clones, about nine tenths of which are singletons. 3.4% of the sample comes from the top ten. The sample's treatment or condition, from its label and the paper: around 19 received Ad26.COV2.S at low or high dose, single or two shots; several received placebo; per-sample allocation not given. Repertoires of vaccine and placebo recipients were sequenced from samples collected on day 63 after the first injection.

Sequenced material: peripheral blood, taken in a trial of Ad26.COV2.S vaccine versus placebo. The source is a person between 18 and 65 years old who received the Ad26.COV2.S COVID-19 vaccine or a placebo.

The rearrangement uses TRBV9 and TRBJ2-7; 8 bases fit TRBD2. The V and J ends lost 4 bases and 0 bases, in that order; junction bases with no gene match: 3. There are 14 residues in the CDR3. Germline CDR1 reads SGDLS; CDR2 reads YYNGEE. CDR3 DNA: TGTGCCAGCAGCCCCGGGGGGGCCTCCTACGAGCAGTACTTC. Its protein product is CASSPGGASYEQYF.

The chain has TRBV9 and TRBJ2-3, with 7 bases lining up with TRBD2. This CDR3 spans 17 amino acids. The V gene's germline CDR1 is SGDLS and CDR2 YYNGEE. Trimming at V came to 0 bases and at J to 6 bases, leaving 13 bases not matched to a gene. The CDR3 sequence: CASSVGGRARGSDTQYF. The DNA for the CDR3 is TGTGCCAGCAGCGTAGGGGGGAGGGCTCGCGGGAGCGATACGCAGTATTTT.

V gene TRBV4-3 combines with J gene TRBJ2-5, with TRBD1 as a possible D gene (6 bases). CDR1 is LGHNA, CDR2 YSLEER, per germline. This CDR3 has 13 residues. V lost 4 bases, J lost 0 bases, and 6 bases lay in between. The CDR3 loop is CASSRTDQETQYF. The CDR3 bases are TGCGCCAGCAGCCGGACAGACCAAGAGACCCAGTACTTC.

CDR3 amino acids: CASRGDLQETQYF. The CDR3 nucleotides are TGTGCCAGCCGAGGGGACCTACAAGAGACCCAGTACTTC. This sequence joins TRBV9 and TRBJ2-5; D tentatively reads TRBD1 or TRBD2 (5 bases each). Per the germline V gene, CDR1 is SGDLS and CDR2 is YYNGEE. The germline V and J ends were trimmed by 7 bases and 2 bases, with 12 bases remaining between them. The CDR3 has 13 residues.

The V and J genes are TRBV18 and TRBJ2-3, with a tentative D call TRBD1 (6 bases). The CDR3 covers 15 residues. The V end was cut by 3 bases, the J end by 0 bases, with 10 bases between. In germline, CDR1 is KGHSH, CDR2 LQKENI. The CDR3 DNA follows: TGTGCCAGCTCACCTCGGGACAAGAGCACAGATACGCAGTATTTT. This sequence encodes CASSPRDKSTDTQYF.

DNA for the CDR3: TGTGCCAGTAGGGGAAGGGACACAGATACGCAGTATTTT. It is translated as CASRGRDTDTQYF. The chain is built from TRBV19 and TRBJ2-3; no clear D. Germline values: CDR1 LNHDA, CDR2 SQIVND (reference sequence). The CDR3 has 13 residues. V was cut by 6 bases and J by 2 bases, with 9 bases left in between.

This rearrangement joins TRBV12-3 or TRBV12-4 to TRBJ1-2, with TRBD1 identical over 8 bases. This CDR3 region has 11 residues. Germline trimming cut 6 bases from V and 8 bases from J; bases unmatched to any gene: 2. Written as DNA, the CDR3 is TGTGCCAGCAGGACAGGGGAAGGCTACACCTTC. Protein: CASRTGEGYTF.

This sequence joins TRBV5-1 and TRBJ2-3; TRBD2 matches 10 bases. V trimming: 0 bases; J trimming: 3 bases; junction bases outside the gene matches: 13. This CDR3 is built from 19 residues. The V gene's germline CDR1 is SGHRS and CDR2 YFSETQ. The CDR3 sequence: CASSLVGLAGALGTDTQYF. The CDR3 DNA follows: TGCGCCAGCAGCTTGGTAGGGCTAGCGGGGGCCCTGGGGACAGATACGCAGTATTTT.

This clone was found a few times. The chain uses TRBV3-1 (or the pseudogene TRBV3-2) and TRBJ2-3, with 7 positions matching TRBD2. This CDR3 contains 16 residues. The trim removed 1 base at V and 3 bases at J, leaving 7 bases unmatched. Germline CDR1 and CDR2: LGHDT and YNNKEL (reference sequence). The CDR3 sequence: CASSQGGGYWTDTQYF. The DNA for the CDR3 is TGTGCCAGCAGCCAAGGGGGGGGATATTGGACAGATACGCAGTATTTT.

This clone was seen a single time. This chain joins TRBV7-2 and TRBJ1-6; possibly TRBD1 for D (5 bases). Germline loops: CDR1 SGHTA, CDR2 FQGNSA. The CDR3 contains 15 residues. Trimming took 3 bases from V and 1 from J, leaving 7 bases between them. The CDR3 reads CASSFGASYNSPLHF. The CDR3 DNA is TGTGCCAGCAGCTTCGGGGCGTCCTATAATTCACCCCTCCACTTT.

J is TRBJ1-2 and V is TRBV4-1; tentative D call: TRBD1 (5 bases). Germline loops: CDR1 MGHRA, CDR2 YSYEKL. This CDR3 comprises 16 residues. Trimming removed 0 bases from V and 8 bases from J, with 19 bases in between. CDR3 amino acids: CASSQDGYSQGEGYTF. The CDR3 DNA sequence: TGCGCCAGCAGCCAAGATGGTTACAGTCAAGGGGAGGGCTACACCTTC.

This chain links TRBV11-2 with TRBJ2-3; 8 bases fit TRBD2. V lost 4 bases, J lost 0 bases, and 9 bases stayed unmatched. Germline V gives CDR1 SGHAT, CDR2 FQNNGV. CDR3 length equals 17 residues. The CDR3 spells CASSWLWRGVSTDTQYF. In DNA form, the CDR3 reads TGTGCCAGCAGCTGGCTTTGGCGGGGGGTAAGCACAGATACGCAGTATTTT.

This clone was seen a single time. This chain links TRBV9 with TRBJ2-4, with D unclear. V was cut by 5 bases and J by 4 bases, with 16 bases left in between. The germline V gene has CDR1 SGDLS and CDR2 YYNGEE. There are 15 residues in the CDR3. In DNA, the CDR3 is TGTGCCAGCAGACTTAATTGTTGGGCAAAAAACATTCAGTACTTC. Its protein is CASRLNCWAKNIQYF.

The rearrangement uses TRBV7-8 and TRBJ1-1, with 10 positions matching TRBD1. The CDR3 is made up of 15 amino acids. Germline CDR1 is SGHVS and CDR2 is FQNEAQ. V gave up 5 bases and J gave up 4 bases; unmatched junction bases: 7. In DNA form, the CDR3 reads TGTGCCAGCAGCATACGACAGGGGGCGGGCACTGAAGCTTTCTTT. As protein: CASSIRQGAGTEAFF.

This rearrangement joins TRBV18 to TRBJ1-3, with D uncertain. Germline V lookup: CDR1 KGHSH, CDR2 LQKENI. V was trimmed by 3 bases and J by 3 bases, leaving 3 bases between them. The CDR3 sequence is 12 residues long. DNA for the CDR3: TGTGCCAGCTCACCGGTTGGAAACACCATATATTTT. Its protein product is CASSPVGNTIYF.

The sample holds one count of this clone. The chain couples TRBV18 to TRBJ2-5; 9 bases match TRBD1. CDR3 length equals 17 residues. V dropped 3 bases and J dropped 5; count of bases not matched to a gene: 13. Germline CDR1 and CDR2: KGHSH and LQKENI. DNA for the CDR3: TGTGCCAGCTCACCCCTGGGACAGGGCGGGGACCCGGAGACCCAGTACTTC. Encoded protein: CASSPLGQGGDPETQYF.

The chain carries TRBV13 and TRBJ2-7; 8 positions match TRBD2. From germline, CDR1 is PRHDT and CDR2 FYEKMQ (reference sequence). The CDR3 is made up of 15 amino acids. V dropped 3 bases and J dropped 1; count of bases not matched to a gene: 5. The DNA for the CDR3 is TGTGCCAGCAGCTTGCGTCTAGCGGGTTCCTACGAGCAGTACTTC. This codes for CASSLRLAGSYEQYF. Filled out from reference TRBV13 and TRBJ2-7, the complete variable domain reads AAGVIQSPRHLIKEKRETATLKCYPIPRHDTVYWYQQGPGQDPQFLISFYEKMQSDKGSIPDRFSAQQFSDYHSELNMSSLELGDSALYFCASSLRLAGSYEQYFGPGTRLTVT.

This rearrangement joins TRBV5-4 to TRBJ2-1, with TRBD1 matching 7 bases. This CDR3 is 13 amino acids long. CDR1 SGHNT and CDR2 YYREEE come from the germline V gene (reference sequence). Germline trimming cut 3 bases from V and 11 bases from J; bases unmatched to any gene: 8. The CDR3 sequence: CASSSRGQVKQFF. The CDR3 DNA reads as TGTGCCAGCAGCTCGAGGGGGCAGGTAAAGCAGTTCTTC.

The V call is TRBV6-5, the J call TRBJ2-3, with D possibly being TRBD1 (6 bases). The germline gives CDR1 MNHEY, CDR2 SVGAGI. The CDR3 has 14 residues. The germline V and J ends were trimmed by 6 bases and 0 bases, with 10 bases remaining between them. The CDR3 protein is CASRPGDSTDTQYF. The CDR3 DNA reads TGTGCCAGCAGACCAGGGGATAGCACAGATACGCAGTATTTT.

The chain carries TRBV12-3 or TRBV12-4 and TRBJ2-1; D not resolved. Trimming shortened V by 8 bases and J by 8 bases, and 13 bases separated the two germline ends. The CDR3 sequence is 12 residues long. The CDR3 protein is CASGSLGDEQFF. CDR3 nucleotides: TGTGCCAGCGGTTCCCTCGGTGATGAGCAGTTCTTC.

V is TRBV7-2 and J is TRBJ1-5; D gene uncertain. In germline, CDR1 is SGHTA, CDR2 FQGNSA. CDR3 size: 16 residues. Trimming removed 2 bases from V and 3 bases from J, with 14 bases in between. The CDR3 nucleotides read TGTGCCAGCAGCTTACTCCATCCCGGGGTCAATCAGCCCCAGCATTTT. Translated: CASSLLHPGVNQPQHF.

The CDR3 nucleotides are TGTGCCAGCAGCCAAGATGCGTCCGGATCCTACGAGCAGTACTTC. Translating gives CASSQDASGSYEQYF. V is TRBV3-1 (or the pseudogene TRBV3-2) and J is TRBJ2-7; the D is unclear. The CDR3 loop spans 15 amino acids. V was cut by 0 bases and J by 1 base, with 10 bases left in between. In germline, CDR1 is LGHDT, CDR2 YNNKEL (reference sequence).

This chain connects TRBV11-2 to TRBJ2-1; D is possibly TRBD1 or TRBD2 (5 bases each). The CDR3 covers 13 residues. Trimming cost V 5 bases and J 10 bases, with 15 bases left between them. The germline V gene has CDR1 SGHAT and CDR2 FQNNGV. CDR3 coding DNA: TGTGCCAGCAGCCAAGCCCGGGACGGAGAGCAGTTCTTC. Its translation is CASSQARDGEQFF.

The chain is built from TRBV4-2 and TRBJ2-1; TRBD2 aligns across 9 bases. The CDR3 runs to 17 residues. V lost 4 bases, J lost 7 bases, and 14 bases stayed unmatched. CDR1 and CDR2 from the germline V gene are LGHNA and YNFKEQ. The CDR3 loop is CASSPLGRGGTVNEQFF. The CDR3 DNA sequence: TGTGCCAGCAGCCCCTTGGGGCGGGGGGGCACGGTGAATGAGCAGTTCTTC.

The V call is TRBV7-9, the J call TRBJ1-2; D is ambiguous. The V and J ends lost 0 bases and 4 bases respectively, with 15 bases between them. The germline V gene encodes CDR1 SEHNR and CDR2 FQNEAQ (reference sequence). The CDR3 covers 16 residues. CDR3 residues: CASSLAGATGGYGYTF. The CDR3 nucleotides read TGTGCCAGCAGCTTAGCGGGCGCCACGGGAGGCTATGGCTACACCTTC.

The V and J genes are TRBV30 and TRBJ1-1; D is undetermined. The CDR3 is 14 amino acids. Trimming took 3 bases from V and 6 from J, leaving 17 bases between them. Looked up from germline, CDR1 is GTSNPN and CDR2 is SVGIG (reference sequence). This CDR3 reads CAWSLRELVAEAFF. The CDR3 nucleotides are TGTGCCTGGAGCCTCCGGGAACTTGTGGCTGAAGCTTTCTTT.

The chain joins TRBV29-1 to TRBJ1-1, with 11 bases fitting TRBD1. V gave up 7 bases and J gave up 4 bases; unmatched junction bases: 5. Germline V lookup: CDR1 SQVTM, CDR2 ANQGSEA. This CDR3 comprises 13 residues. This CDR3 reads CSGTGTGGTEAFF. CDR3 in DNA: TGCAGCGGGACCGGGACAGGGGGCACTGAAGCTTTCTTT.

This clone was detected once. The chain is built from TRBV30 and TRBJ2-5, with a possible D match to TRBD2 (6 bases). Trimming took off 3 bases at V and 5 bases at J, with 16 bases between the two ends. In germline, CDR1 is GTSNPN, CDR2 SVGIG (reference sequence). This CDR3 comprises 14 residues. CDR3 sequence: CAWRSQGGEETQYF. DNA for the CDR3: TGTGCCTGGAGGTCCCAGGGCGGGGAGGAGACCCAGTACTTC.

The chain carries TRBV30 and TRBJ1-3; weak D call: TRBD1 (6 bases). V lost 2 bases and J 0 bases, leaving 14 bases between the germline ends. The CDR3 has 16 amino acids. Germline V gene lookup returns CDR1 GTSNPN and CDR2 SVGIG (reference sequence). CDR3 amino acids: CAWSSGTLYSGNTIYF. The CDR3 nucleotides read TGTGCCTGGAGTTCCGGGACACTGTACTCTGGAAACACCATATATTTT.

The chain carries TRBV3-1 (or the pseudogene TRBV3-2) and TRBJ2-1; D is uncertain. V dropped 7 bases and J dropped 5 bases, with 18 bases sitting between them. Per the germline V gene, CDR1 is LGHDT and CDR2 is YNNKEL (reference sequence). This CDR3 has 15 residues. The CDR3 nucleotides read TGTGCCAGCACCCCGAGTGTTTACGGACACAATGAGCAGTTCTTC. Protein: CASTPSVYGHNEQFF.

The CDR3 coding sequence is TGTGCCAGTAGTAGGGACTTTGCGCAAGAGACCCAGTACTTC. Translating it yields CASSRDFAQETQYF. The chain couples TRBV19 to TRBJ2-5; D is possibly TRBD2 (6 bases). From germline, CDR1 is LNHDA and CDR2 SQIVND (reference sequence). The CDR3 is made up of 14 amino acids. Trimming removed 4 bases at V and 2 bases at J, with 11 bases between.